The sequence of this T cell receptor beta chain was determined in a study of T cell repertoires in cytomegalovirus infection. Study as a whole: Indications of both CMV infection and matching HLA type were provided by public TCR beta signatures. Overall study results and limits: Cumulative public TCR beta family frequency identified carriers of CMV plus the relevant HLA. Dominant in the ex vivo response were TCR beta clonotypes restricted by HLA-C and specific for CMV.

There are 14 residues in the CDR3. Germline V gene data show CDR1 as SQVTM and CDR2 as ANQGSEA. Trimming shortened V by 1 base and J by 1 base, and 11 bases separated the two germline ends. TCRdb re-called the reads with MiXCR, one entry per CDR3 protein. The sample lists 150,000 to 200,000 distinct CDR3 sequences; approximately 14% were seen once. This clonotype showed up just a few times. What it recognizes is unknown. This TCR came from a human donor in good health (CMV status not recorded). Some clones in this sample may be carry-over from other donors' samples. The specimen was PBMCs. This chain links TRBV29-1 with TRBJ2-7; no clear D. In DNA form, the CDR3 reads TGCAGCGTTGAAGGGATCACCGGGTCCTACGAGCAGTACTTC. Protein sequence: CSVEGITGSYEQYF.